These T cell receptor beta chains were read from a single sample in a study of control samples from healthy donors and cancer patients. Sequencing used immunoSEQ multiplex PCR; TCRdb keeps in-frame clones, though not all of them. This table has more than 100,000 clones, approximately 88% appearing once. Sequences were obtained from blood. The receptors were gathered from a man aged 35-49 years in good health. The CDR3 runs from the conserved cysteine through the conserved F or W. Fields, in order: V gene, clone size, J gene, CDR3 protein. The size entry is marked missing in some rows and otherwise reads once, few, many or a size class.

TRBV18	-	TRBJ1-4	CASSPDSRNEKLFF
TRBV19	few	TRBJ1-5	CASSIDPRGYSQPQHF
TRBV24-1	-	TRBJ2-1	CATSDLSKVGQENNEQFF
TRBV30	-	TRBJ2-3	CAWSGGQGKVAQYF
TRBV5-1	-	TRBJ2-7	CASYGQGSYEQYF
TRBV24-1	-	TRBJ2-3	CATSDLGDSGPRDTQYF
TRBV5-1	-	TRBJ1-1	CASSPRQKNTEAFF
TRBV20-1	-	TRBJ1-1	CSARRSSEAFF
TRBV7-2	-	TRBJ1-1	CASSSPRGVTTEAFF
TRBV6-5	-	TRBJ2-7	CASSYSEGGKQYF
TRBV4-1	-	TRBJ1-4	CAIRGNSNEKLFF
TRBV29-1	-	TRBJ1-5	CSVTLNSGPQHF
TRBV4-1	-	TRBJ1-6	CASSQDAGGNSPLHF
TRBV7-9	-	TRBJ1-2	CASSLGGGQSSYGYTF
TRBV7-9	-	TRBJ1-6	CASSLGVGTRGSPLHF
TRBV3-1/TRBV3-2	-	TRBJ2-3	CASSQTGTYTDTQYF
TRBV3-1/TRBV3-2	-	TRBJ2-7	CASTPRGGATYEQYF
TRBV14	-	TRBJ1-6	CASSQVIAGSSYNSPLHF
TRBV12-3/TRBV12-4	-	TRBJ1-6	CASSRDGTPLHF
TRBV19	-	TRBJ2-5	CASSTRDFQETQYF
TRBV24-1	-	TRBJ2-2	CATSAMDRDTGELFF
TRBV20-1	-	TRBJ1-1	CSAIRQTTAFF
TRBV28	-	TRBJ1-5	CATRGLGNQPQHF
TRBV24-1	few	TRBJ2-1	CATSEVSGLSSYNEQFF
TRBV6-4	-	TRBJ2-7	CASRSTRGPYEQYF
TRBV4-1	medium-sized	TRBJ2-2	CASSQPSGGEAGELFF
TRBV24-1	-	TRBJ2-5	CATSDRQGQVQETQYF
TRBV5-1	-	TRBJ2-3	CASSMTGPPSTDTQYF
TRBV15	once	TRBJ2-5	CATSGDRNQETQYF
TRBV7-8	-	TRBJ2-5	CASSADRGETQYF
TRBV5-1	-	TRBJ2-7	CASSLQAYEQYF
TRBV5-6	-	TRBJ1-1	CASSLGPPGTEAFF
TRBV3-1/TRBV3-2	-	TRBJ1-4	CASSPDRANEKLFF
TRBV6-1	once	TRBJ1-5	CASSDRRQSNQPQHF
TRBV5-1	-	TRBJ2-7	CASSPGVGKTTYEQYF
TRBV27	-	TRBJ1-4	CASSPWDGVEKLFF
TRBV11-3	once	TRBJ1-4	CASSSLGTGKREKLFF
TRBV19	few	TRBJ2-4	CASSMGAGGLLNIQYF
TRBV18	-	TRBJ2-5	CASSPGSGETQYF
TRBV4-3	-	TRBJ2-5	CASSQDLWGEETQYF
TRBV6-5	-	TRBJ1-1	CASSRQENTEAFF
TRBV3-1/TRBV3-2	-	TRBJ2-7	CASSHMGQGYEQYF
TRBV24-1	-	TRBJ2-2	CATSLPGHLNTGELFF
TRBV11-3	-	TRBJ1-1	CASSVTDRANTEAFF
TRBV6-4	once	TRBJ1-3	CASSDTGRTSGNTIYF
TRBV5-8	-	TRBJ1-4	CASSMGQGNEKLFF